This T cell receptor (beta chain) derives from a study of technical replicates of blood from several donors. With 9 bases removed from V and 1 base from J, the gap between germline ends came to 6 bases. The CDR3 runs 11 residues. CDR1 and CDR2 (germline): ENHRY, SYGVKD. The data were produced by immunoSEQ multiplex PCR, yet TCRdb's version contains in-frame clones alone and is incomplete. The sample records over 65,000 clones, 95% to 98% being singletons. The chain uses TRBV10-3 and TRBJ2-5; no clear D. This TCR was recovered from a human donor in good health. Specimen: T cells isolated from PBMCs. The CDR3 loop is CAILRQETQYF. CDR3 coding DNA: TGTGCCATTCTACGCCAAGAGACCCAGTACTTC.